These 15 T cell receptor beta chains originate from one sample sequenced in a study of T cells in tumors after PD-1 blockade. The repertoire was sequenced with immunoSEQ multiplex PCR; TCRdb's copy has only in-frame clones and lacks some. The table lists about 10,000 clones, 55% to 75% of them singletons, with about 12% in the top ten. The sequenced sample was tumor tissue, obtained after anti-PD-1 treatment. These receptors all come from a human donor with basal cell carcinoma.

The CDR3 DNA reads as TGTGCCAGCAGCTTAGAAATGGGCAGCAATCAGCCCCAGCATTTT. Translated: CASSLEMGSNQPQHF. The chain carries TRBV7-2 and TRBJ1-5; unclear D gene. The V gene's germline CDR1 is SGHTA and CDR2 FQGNSA. The length of the CDR3 is 15 residues. V was trimmed by 1 base and J by 1 base, leaving 8 bases between them.

In its sample, this clone was seen once. The J gene is TRBJ1-2, the V gene TRBV19; D not resolved. Germline loops: CDR1 LNHDA, CDR2 SQIVND (reference sequence). V shed 3 bases and J shed 2 bases, with 10 bases lying between them. There are 14 residues in the CDR3. The CDR3 DNA sequence: TGTGCCAGTAGTATTTTGGGAGGGAACTATGGCTACACCTTC. It codes for CASSILGGNYGYTF.

The chain links TRBV19 to TRBJ1-6; TRBD1 might be the D (5 bases). V was trimmed by 5 bases and J by 2 bases, leaving 10 bases between them. This CDR3 is 15 amino acids long. Per germline, CDR1 LNHDA and CDR2 SQIVND (reference sequence). The CDR3 coding sequence is TGTGCCAGTAGTTCGGGCAGGGCCTATAATTCACCCCTCCACTTT. It encodes CASSSGRAYNSPLHF. Combining the CDR3 with reference TRBV19 and TRBJ1-6 gives the whole variable domain DGGITQSPKYLFRKEGQNVTLSCEQNLNHDAMYWYRQDPGQGLRLIYYSQIVNDFQKGDIAEGYSVSREKKESFPLTVTSAQKNPTAFYLCASSSGRAYNSPLHFGNGTRLTVT.

Here the CDR3 reads CASSSQGAHGYTF. The CDR3 DNA sequence: TGTGCCAGCAGCTCACAGGGGGCGCATGGCTACACCTTC. This chain links TRBV9 with TRBJ1-2, with 9 bases aligning to TRBD1. The junction had 4 bases not matched to a gene; V was cut back by 4 bases and J by 6 bases. The germline CDR1 and CDR2 sequences are SGDLS and YYNGEE. The CDR3 runs 13 residues.

The chain carries TRBV19 and TRBJ1-3, with 8 bases lining up with TRBD1. In germline, CDR1 is LNHDA, CDR2 SQIVND (reference sequence). The length of the CDR3 is 11 residues. The V segment lost 7 bases and the J segment 8 bases; nucleotides outside the gene matches: 1. CDR3 residues: CASTTGDTIYF. Written as DNA, the CDR3 is TGTGCCAGTACGACAGGGGACACCATATATTTT. The full variable domain, completed using reference TRBV19 and TRBJ1-3, is DGGITQSPKYLFRKEGQNVTLSCEQNLNHDAMYWYRQDPGQGLRLIYYSQIVNDFQKGDIAEGYSVSREKKESFPLTVTSAQKNPTAFYLCASTTGDTIYFGEGSWLTVV.

The V and J genes are TRBV18 and TRBJ2-3, with 7 bases aligning to TRBD2. Unmatched junction bases numbered 5, after V lost 3 bases and J lost 2 bases. The CDR3 runs 15 residues. The germline V gene encodes CDR1 KGHSH and CDR2 LQKENI. This CDR3 reads CASSPRQRDTDTQYF. The CDR3, as DNA: TGTGCCAGCTCACCCCGACAGCGGGACACAGATACGCAGTATTTT.

The J gene is TRBJ2-3, the V gene TRBV9; D not resolved. This CDR3 comprises 13 residues. Germline V gene sequence: CDR1 SGDLS, CDR2 YYNGEE. With 9 bases removed from V and 1 base from J, the gap between germline ends came to 12 bases. The CDR3, as DNA: TGTGCCAAAAAAAGGAGCCGCACAGATACGCAGTATTTT. Translating it yields CAKKRSRTDTQYF.

The chain has TRBV2 and TRBJ1-2; D perhaps matches TRBD1 (5 bases). The V gene lost 5 bases and the J gene lost 5 bases, with 15 bases spanning the gap. CDR1 and CDR2 from the germline V gene are SNHLY and FYNNEI. The CDR3 covers 14 residues. The DNA of the CDR3 is TGTGCCAGCAGTCGCCCGGGACGCCCTTATGGCTACACCTTC. It codes for CASSRPGRPYGYTF. Combining the CDR3 with reference TRBV2 and TRBJ1-2 gives the whole variable domain EPEVTQTPSHQVTQMGQEVILRCVPISNHLYFYWYRQILGQKVEFLVSFYNNEISEKSEIFDDQFSVERPDGSNFTLKIRSTKLEDSAMYFCASSRPGRPYGYTFGSGTRLTVV.

This rearrangement joins TRBV6-1 to TRBJ1-2; possible D gene TRBD1, 5 bases. The CDR3 sequence is 14 residues long. V was trimmed by 1 base and J by 4 bases, leaving 10 bases between them. In germline, CDR1 is MNHNS, CDR2 SASEGT. This CDR3 is CASSEEPRAYGYTF. As DNA, the CDR3 is TGTGCCAGCAGTGAAGAACCCAGGGCCTATGGCTACACCTTC.

This chain joins TRBV7-9 and TRBJ2-7, with a possible D match to TRBD2 (5 bases). The CDR3 spans 14 residues. Germline values: CDR1 SEHNR, CDR2 FQNEAQ (reference sequence). Trimming cost V 5 bases and J 2 bases, with 13 bases left between them. In DNA form, the CDR3 reads TGTGCCAGCAGCCCGTCCGGCGGGCCCTACGAGCAGTACTTC. As protein: CASSPSGGPYEQYF.

The chain recombines TRBV28 with TRBJ1-6; tentatively, D is TRBD1 (6 bases). The CDR3 totals 15 residues. Germline V lookup: CDR1 MDHEN, CDR2 SYDVKM. V lost 6 bases and J 4 bases, leaving 13 bases between the germline ends. The CDR3 reads CASRGRTAYNSPLHF. In DNA, the CDR3 is TGTGCCAGCAGGGGGAGGACAGCTTATAATTCACCCCTCCACTTT.

This sequence joins TRBV3-1 (or the pseudogene TRBV3-2) and TRBJ1-5; 9 bases line up with TRBD1. This CDR3 has 15 amino acids. J was trimmed by 7 bases and V by 4 bases; bases with no gene match: 8. From germline, CDR1 is LGHDT and CDR2 YNNKEL (reference sequence). The CDR3 DNA is TGTGCCAGCAGCCCAAAAGGGACAGGGATCCAGCCCCAGCATTTT. Its protein is CASSPKGTGIQPQHF.

Relative to its sample, this clone is medium-sized. This chain connects TRBV7-6 to TRBJ2-7; the D gene could be TRBD1 or TRBD2 (5 bases each). The V gene's germline CDR1 is SGHVS and CDR2 FNYEAQ. Trimming left V 1 base short and J 2 bases short, with 9 bases between. This CDR3 is built from 14 residues. DNA for the CDR3: TGTGCCAGCAGCTTAGATGAGGGGCCCTACGAGCAGTACTTC. This translates into CASSLDEGPYEQYF.

The chain is built from TRBV6-2 or TRBV6-3 and TRBJ2-3; D gene ambiguous. CDR1 is MNHEY and CDR2 is SVGEGT in the germline V gene. The CDR3 is 12 residues long. Trimming took 6 bases from V and 2 from J, leaving 6 bases between them. The CDR3, as DNA: TGTGCCAGCAGCACCCACACAGATACGCAGTATTTT. This sequence encodes CASSTHTDTQYF.

CDR3 sequence: CASNRGDQPQHF. CDR3 in DNA: TGTGCCAGCAACAGGGGGGATCAGCCCCAGCATTTT. The chain joins TRBV24-1 to TRBJ1-5; 8 nucleotides align to TRBD1. The CDR3 has 12 residues. Germline CDR1 is KGHDR and CDR2 is SFDVKD. V shed 11 bases, J shed 5 bases, and the junction held 4 bases outside the gene matches.